Here is one T cell receptor beta chain with its context. The antigen is not known. The data are from a study of T cell responses to AZD1222 COVID-19 vaccine. Study-wide results and caveats: After the peak T cell response, and only then, were repertoires sampled. Clonal diversity was possibly underestimated; the donors were predominantly white British and more often female. Two AZD1222 doses significantly raised spike-specific TCR breadth and depth over controls.

Produced via immunoSEQ multiplex PCR; TCRdb's table is partial and in-frame only. The table lists 150,000 to 200,000 clones, around 90% of them singletons. The V segment lost 4 bases and the J segment 1 base; nucleotides outside the gene matches: 3. The length of the CDR3 is 15 residues. From germline, CDR1 is SGHNT and CDR2 YYREEE (reference sequence). The chain uses TRBV5-4 and TRBJ2-2, with TRBD1 matching over 8 bases. The sequenced sample was peripheral blood, obtained on day 0 of AZD1222 vaccination. The source is an adult in good health. The CDR3, as DNA: TGTGCCAGCAGCGGTGGACAGGGGAACACCGGGGAGCTGTTTTTT. Its translation is CASSGGQGNTGELFF. Drawing the rest from reference TRBV5-4 and TRBJ2-2, the complete variable domain is ETGVTQSPTHLIKTRGQQVTLRCSSQSGHNTVSWYQQALGQGPQFIFQYYREEENGRGNFPPRFSGLQFPNYSSELNVNALELDDSALYLCASSGGQGNTGELFFGEGSRLTVL.